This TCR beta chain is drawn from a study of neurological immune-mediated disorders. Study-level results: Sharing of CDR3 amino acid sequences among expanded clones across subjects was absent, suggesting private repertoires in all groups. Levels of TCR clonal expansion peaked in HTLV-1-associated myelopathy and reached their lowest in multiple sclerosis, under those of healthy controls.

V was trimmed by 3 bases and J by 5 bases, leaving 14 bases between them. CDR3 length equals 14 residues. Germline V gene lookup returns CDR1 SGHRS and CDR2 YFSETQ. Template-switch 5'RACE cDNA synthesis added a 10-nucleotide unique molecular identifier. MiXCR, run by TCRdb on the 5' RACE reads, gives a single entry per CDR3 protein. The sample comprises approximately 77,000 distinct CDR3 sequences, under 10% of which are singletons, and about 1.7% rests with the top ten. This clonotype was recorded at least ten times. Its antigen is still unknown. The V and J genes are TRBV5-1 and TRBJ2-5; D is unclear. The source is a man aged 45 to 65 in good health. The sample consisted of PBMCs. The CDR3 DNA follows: TGCGCCAGCAGCTCCCGGACGGGCGAGGAGACCCAGTACTTC. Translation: CASSSRTGEETQYF.